This TCR beta chain was captured by sequencing in a study of blood T cell repertoires in COVID-19. Trimming cost V 3 bases and J 4 bases, with 18 bases left between them. The CDR3 spans 16 residues. Looked up from germline, CDR1 is SEHNR and CDR2 is FQNEAQ (reference sequence). Produced via immunoSEQ multiplex PCR; TCRdb's table is partial and in-frame only. The profile shows about 350,000 clones, approximately 86% of them singletons. This clone was seen only a few times. Specimen: peripheral blood. This clonotype was sampled from an older woman with COVID-19, enrolled during active disease. The chain is built from TRBV7-9 and TRBJ1-1, with D maybe TRBD1 (6 bases). The CDR3 DNA sequence: TGTGCCAGCAGCTTTCCTCAGGGGCCCAGGGGCACTGAAGCTTTCTTT. Its protein product is CASSFPQGPRGTEAFF.